This passage covers 31 T cell receptor beta chains from one sample sequenced in a study of PD-L1 blockade in urothelial cancer. Assay used: immunoSEQ multiplex PCR; TCRdb lists only in-frame clones, some missing. The data show 25,000 to 35,000 clones, more than 85% seen once. The sequenced sample was PBMCs, obtained around atezolizumab (anti-PD-L1) treatment. These receptors came from a man aged 45-65 years with urothelial cancer.

The chain joins TRBV6-1 to TRBJ1-4; no clear D gene. The germline V gene has CDR1 MNHNS and CDR2 SASEGT. The CDR3 is made up of 17 amino acids. V lost 4 bases to trimming and J lost 0 bases, with 15 bases between them. CDR3 sequence: CASSGDLYEATNEKLFF. CDR3 in DNA: TGTGCCAGCAGTGGAGACCTTTATGAGGCAACTAATGAAAAACTGTTTTTT.

V usage is TRBV10-3 and J usage is TRBJ2-1, with 15 bases identical to TRBD2. CDR1 is ENHRY and CDR2 is SYGVKD in the germline V gene. Unmatched junction bases numbered 12, after V lost 6 bases and J lost 6 bases. The CDR3 length is 18 residues. For the CDR3, the DNA is TGTGCCATCAGCAACCTCGGACTAGCGGGGGGGCCTGGCAATGAGCAGTTCTTC. The encoded protein is CAISNLGLAGGPGNEQFF.

The gene calls are TRBV25-1 and TRBJ2-5; possibly TRBD2 for D (6 bases). CDR1 MGHDK and CDR2 SYGVNS come from the germline V gene. With 2 bases removed from V and 5 bases from J, the gap between germline ends came to 18 bases. The CDR3 is made up of 16 amino acids. The CDR3 region is CASSEPFFSGSETQYF. In nucleotides, the CDR3 is TGTGCCAGCAGTGAACCGTTCTTTAGCGGCAGTGAGACCCAGTACTTC.

The chain has TRBV9 and TRBJ2-1; weak D call: TRBD2 (7 bases). Trimming cost V 0 bases and J 2 bases, with 9 bases left between them. CDR1 and CDR2 from the germline V gene are SGDLS and YYNGEE. The CDR3 is 15 residues long. CDR3 sequence reads: CASSVGGGAYNEQFF. The CDR3, as DNA: TGTGCCAGCAGCGTAGGGGGGGGCGCCTACAATGAGCAGTTCTTC. Full variable domain (remainder filled in from reference TRBV9 and TRBJ2-1): DSGVTQTPKHLITATGQRVTLRCSPRSGDLSVYWYQQSLDQGLQFLIQYYNGEERAKGNILERFSAQQFPDLHSELNLSSLELGDSALYFCASSVGGGAYNEQFFGPGTRLTVL.

This rearrangement joins TRBV6-1 to TRBJ1-1; tentatively, D is TRBD1 (6 bases). V was pared by 4 bases and J by 1 base, with 13 bases between. This CDR3 has 15 amino acids. Germline V CDR1 and CDR2: MNHNS, SASEGT. The chain's CDR3 is CASSGLMGANTEAFF. CDR3 nucleotides: TGTGCCAGCAGTGGCCTTATGGGGGCGAACACTGAAGCTTTCTTT.

The chain is built from TRBV6-1 and TRBJ1-2, with a weak D call TRBD1 (5 bases). V was trimmed by 3 bases and J by 4 bases, leaving 27 bases between them. The germline V gene has CDR1 MNHNS and CDR2 SASEGT. The CDR3 spans 19 residues. The DNA for the CDR3 is TGTGCCAGCAGTGATACGGGGGTATTTAGCCGTGGGTCTCTCTATGGCTACACCTTC. Translation: CASSDTGVFSRGSLYGYTF.

The genes are TRBV9 and TRBJ2-3; the D is unclear. This CDR3 comprises 15 residues. Trimming shortened V by 1 base and J by 4 bases, and 13 bases separated the two germline ends. The germline V gene encodes CDR1 SGDLS and CDR2 YYNGEE. This chain's CDR3 is CASSVLAGAADTQYF. The CDR3 DNA follows: TGTGCCAGCAGCGTACTGGCAGGTGCAGCAGATACGCAGTATTTT. Looking up the rest from reference TRBV9 and TRBJ2-3 gives the full variable domain: DSGVTQTPKHLITATGQRVTLRCSPRSGDLSVYWYQQSLDQGLQFLIQYYNGEERAKGNILERFSAQQFPDLHSELNLSSLELGDSALYFCASSVLAGAADTQYFGPGTRLTVL.

V is TRBV11-2 and J is TRBJ1-4; TRBD1 is a possible D gene (6 bases). The V and J ends lost 7 bases and 7 bases respectively, with 16 bases between them. Per the germline V gene, CDR1 is SGHAT and CDR2 is FQNNGV. This CDR3 has 14 amino acids. Here the CDR3 reads CASTDRSIGEKLFF. The CDR3 nucleotides read TGTGCCAGCACCGACAGGTCTATCGGTGAAAAACTGTTTTTT. The full variable domain, its missing parts supplied by reference TRBV11-2 and TRBJ1-4, is EAGVAQSPRYKIIEKRQSVAFWCNPISGHATLYWYQQILGQGPKLLIQFQNNGVVDDSQLPKDRFSAERLKGVDSTLKIQPAKLEDSAVYLCASTDRSIGEKLFFGSGTQLSVL.

J is TRBJ1-5 and V is TRBV2, with D possibly being TRBD1 (6 bases). Trimming took off 4 bases at V and 7 bases at J, with 14 bases between the two ends. CDR3 size: 14 residues. CDR1 and CDR2 from the germline V gene are SNHLY and FYNNEI. The CDR3 DNA follows: TGTGCCAGCAGTGTCCAGGGGCGAGGGCAGCCCCAGCATTTT. The encoded protein is CASSVQGRGQPQHF.

The count of this clone is one. The chain links TRBV28 to TRBJ1-5; 8 positions match TRBD1. The V and J ends lost 2 bases and 7 bases, in that order; junction bases with no gene match: 4. Germline V gene lookup returns CDR1 MDHEN and CDR2 SYDVKM. The CDR3 length is 14 residues. The CDR3 loop reads CASSLQGAEQPQHF. DNA for the CDR3: TGTGCCAGCAGTTTACAGGGGGCCGAACAGCCCCAGCATTTT.

The rearrangement uses TRBV30 and TRBJ2-2; D unclear. Germline CDR1 and CDR2: GTSNPN and SVGIG (reference sequence). The ends were cut back, 2 bases at V and 2 bases at J, with 12 bases in the middle. CDR3 size: 15 residues. The CDR3 loop is CAWSRDRLNTGELFF. Here the CDR3 DNA reads TGTGCCTGGAGTAGAGATCGGTTAAACACCGGGGAGCTGTTTTTT.

The chain couples TRBV7-2 to TRBJ1-5; 12 nucleotides agree with TRBD1. Germline-derived CDR1 and CDR2 are SGHTA and FQGNSA. The V gene end was trimmed by 5 bases and the J gene end by 5 bases; junction bases not matched to a gene: 13. The CDR3 has 18 amino acids. In DNA, the CDR3 is TGTGCCAGCAGCACCCGGGACAGGGGGCGCGGGTTCGATCAGCCCCAGCATTTT. This encodes CASSTRDRGRGFDQPQHF.

The chain recombines TRBV19 with TRBJ2-3; TRBD1 aligns across 9 bases. The CDR3 loop spans 15 amino acids. Germline V lookup: CDR1 LNHDA, CDR2 SQIVND (reference sequence). V was clipped by 7 bases and J by 0 bases; unmatched bases: 5. CDR3: CASTPQGASTDTQYF. The CDR3 DNA is TGTGCCAGTACCCCACAGGGGGCGAGCACAGATACGCAGTATTTT.

The V and J genes are TRBV19 and TRBJ1-1; D gene ambiguous. Germline V gives CDR1 LNHDA, CDR2 SQIVND (reference sequence). The V end lost 3 bases, the J end lost 3 bases, and 8 bases lay between the germline ends. There are 13 residues in the CDR3. CDR3 residues: CASSISQDTEAFF. In DNA form, the CDR3 reads TGTGCCAGTAGTATTTCGCAGGACACTGAAGCTTTCTTT.

The chain combines TRBV7-6 with TRBJ2-7, with 10 bases aligning to TRBD2. Germline trimming cut 0 bases from V and 5 bases from J; bases unmatched to any gene: 4. The germline CDR1 and CDR2 sequences are SGHVS and FNYEAQ. The CDR3 consists of 15 residues. The CDR3 spells CASSLAWTSGHEQYF. The CDR3 nucleotides read TGTGCCAGCAGCTTAGCTTGGACTAGCGGTCACGAGCAGTACTTC.

The rearrangement links TRBV19 to TRBJ1-6; 9 nucleotides agree with TRBD1. Trimming at V came to 7 bases and at J to 9 bases, leaving 7 bases not matched to a gene. This CDR3 has 14 amino acids. CDR1 and CDR2 from the germline V gene are LNHDA and SQIVND (reference sequence). Written as DNA, the CDR3 is TGTGCCAGTAACCAACAGGGGGCAGCTTCACCCCTCCACTTT. Amino acids: CASNQQGAASPLHF. Variable domain in full (rest from reference TRBV19 and TRBJ1-6): DGGITQSPKYLFRKEGQNVTLSCEQNLNHDAMYWYRQDPGQGLRLIYYSQIVNDFQKGDIAEGYSVSREKKESFPLTVTSAQKNPTAFYLCASNQQGAASPLHFGNGTRLTVT.

The chain links TRBV5-1 to TRBJ2-7; 9 bases line up with TRBD1. Germline loops: CDR1 SGHRS, CDR2 YFSETQ. V was pared by 5 bases and J by 6 bases, with 9 bases of the junction left unmatched. The CDR3 contains 14 residues. The CDR3 nucleotides are TGCGCCAGCAGTTCACAGGGGGCGCGCGGCGAGCAGTACTTC. It yields the protein CASSSQGARGEQYF. Full variable domain (outside the CDR3, taken from reference TRBV5-1 and TRBJ2-7): KAGVTQTPRYLIKTRGQQVTLSCSPISGHRSVSWYQQTPGQGLQFLFEYFSETQRNKGNFPGRFSGRQFSNSRSEMNVSTLELGDSALYLCASSSQGARGEQYFGPGTRLTVT.

The CDR3: CASGLAGRTDTQYF. CDR3 in DNA: TGTGCCAGCGGATTAGCGGGGCGCACAGATACGCAGTATTTT. This chain joins TRBV6-1 and TRBJ2-3; 8 bases map to TRBD2. The CDR3 has 14 amino acids. After removal of 8 bases from V and 1 base from J, the junction contained 5 bases not matched to a gene. The germline V gene has CDR1 MNHNS and CDR2 SASEGT.

This clone was seen once. This rearrangement joins TRBV7-2 to TRBJ2-1; TRBD2 aligns across 7 bases. V dropped 5 bases and J dropped 0; count of bases not matched to a gene: 7. Germline CDR1 SGHTA, CDR2 FQGNSA. This CDR3 comprises 16 residues. The CDR3 DNA is TGTGCCAGCAGCCCAGCACTAGCGCGCTCCTACAATGAGCAGTTCTTC. Protein sequence: CASSPALARSYNEQFF.

V is TRBV18 and J is TRBJ2-5, with 7 bases fitting TRBD1. V lost 6 bases, J lost 5 bases, and 3 bases stayed unmatched. Germline values: CDR1 KGHSH, CDR2 LQKENI. The CDR3 has 12 amino acids. The DNA of the CDR3 is TGTGCCAGCTCCCGCAGGGGGGAGACCCAGTACTTC. Amino acid sequence: CASSRRGETQYF.

The chain carries TRBV10-3 and TRBJ1-1; tentatively, D is TRBD1 (5 bases). Looked up from germline, CDR1 is ENHRY and CDR2 is SYGVKD. The CDR3 is 15 residues long. V lost 10 bases and J lost 4, with 22 bases in between. The CDR3 DNA reads TGTGCCACCGTCCAATTTGGGGGGACGCTCACTGAAGCTTTCTTT. Protein: CATVQFGGTLTEAFF.

This clone was seen only once. CDR3 sequence (DNA): TGTGCCATTCGAGCGGGAGCCTACTACGAGCAGTACTTC. Its protein product is CAIRAGAYYEQYF. The chain uses TRBV28 and TRBJ2-7; the match to TRBD2 covers 8 bases. Trimming cost V 10 bases and J 3 bases; bases outside gene matches: 8. Germline CDR1 MDHEN, CDR2 SYDVKM. CDR3 length equals 13 residues.

The rearrangement links TRBV7-2 to TRBJ2-7; 12 bases align to TRBD2. Unmatched junction bases numbered 6, after V lost 1 base and J lost 2 bases. The CDR3 extends over 17 amino acids. Germline V gene data show CDR1 as SGHTA and CDR2 as FQGNSA. The CDR3 sequence is CASSLVGLAGPTYEQYF. The DNA for the CDR3 is TGTGCCAGCAGCTTAGTGGGACTAGCGGGCCCGACCTACGAGCAGTACTTC.

The J gene is TRBJ2-1, the V gene TRBV10-3, with 7 bases that match TRBD1. This CDR3 has 15 amino acids. Germline V gene lookup returns CDR1 ENHRY and CDR2 SYGVKD. V was clipped by 3 bases and J by 5 bases; unmatched bases: 7. The CDR3: CAISDDRDRDNEQFF. For the CDR3, the DNA is TGTGCCATCAGTGACGACAGGGACCGGGACAATGAGCAGTTCTTC.

Written as DNA, the CDR3 is TGTGCCTGGAATACAGGCCTTCGAGGGAACACTGAAGCTTTCTTT. Translated: CAWNTGLRGNTEAFF. This chain connects TRBV30 to TRBJ1-1, with D possibly TRBD1 on 5 matching bases. Germline values: CDR1 GTSNPN, CDR2 SVGIG (reference sequence). The CDR3 is made up of 15 amino acids. Trimming stripped 4 bases from V and 1 base from J, with 16 bases between.

The chain employs TRBV4-3 and TRBJ2-1; TRBD2 matches at 9 bases. The V gene's germline CDR1 is LGHNA and CDR2 YSLEER. This CDR3 comprises 17 residues. After removal of 0 bases from V and 6 bases from J, the junction contained 9 bases not matched to a gene. CDR3 in DNA: TGCGCCAGCAGCCAAGATGGGACTAGCTCCTCCGGCAATGAGCAGTTCTTC. It yields the protein CASSQDGTSSSGNEQFF.

The V call is TRBV2, the J call TRBJ1-1; D uncertain. V shed 6 bases and J shed 7 bases, with 9 bases lying between them. CDR3 length: 11 residues. CDR1 is SNHLY and CDR2 is FYNNEI in the germline V gene. The CDR3 loop reads CASSVTYEAFF. CDR3 bases: TGTGCCAGCAGCGTAACTTATGAAGCTTTCTTT.

The chain combines TRBV14 with TRBJ1-5; TRBD1 matches at 7 bases. Looked up from germline, CDR1 is SGHDN and CDR2 is FVKESK. V lost 1 base, J lost 6 bases, and 3 bases stayed unmatched. This CDR3 comprises 14 residues. CDR3: CASSQGGGVQPQHF. CDR3 sequence (DNA): TGTGCCAGCAGCCAAGGAGGGGGCGTTCAGCCCCAGCATTTT. The full variable domain, with the rest looked up from reference TRBV14 and TRBJ1-5, is EAGVTQFPSHSVIEKGQTVTLRCDPISGHDNLYWYRRVMGKEIKFLLHFVKESKQDESGMPNNRFLAERTGGTYSTLKVQPAELEDSGVYFCASSQGGGVQPQHFGDGTRLSIL.

The CDR3 DNA sequence: TGTGCCACCAAGGACAGGGAGACCCAGTACTTC. This gives the protein CATKDRETQYF. The rearrangement joins TRBV19 to TRBJ2-5; 7 bases agree with TRBD1. Germline CDR1 reads LNHDA; CDR2 reads SQIVND (reference sequence). V lost 10 bases to trimming and J lost 5 bases; unmatched junction nucleotides: 4. CDR3 length equals 11 residues.

In its sample, this clone was seen once. This chain connects TRBV7-2 to TRBJ1-3; D remains ambiguous. Germline CDR1 reads SGHTA; CDR2 reads FQGNSA. The V end lost 1 base, the J end lost 5 bases, and 3 bases lay between the germline ends. The CDR3 loop spans 12 amino acids. CDR3 region: CASSLERNTIYF. The DNA for the CDR3 is TGTGCCAGCAGCTTAGAGCGAAACACCATATATTTT. Filled out from reference TRBV7-2 and TRBJ1-3, the complete variable domain reads GAGVSQSPSNKVTEKGKDVELRCDPISGHTALYWYRQSLGQGLEFLIYFQGNSAPDKSGLPSDRFSAERTGGSVSTLTIQRTQQEDSAVYLCASSLERNTIYFGEGSWLTVV.

This chain joins TRBV14 and TRBJ1-2; 8 positions match TRBD1. The length of the CDR3 is 15 residues. Germline loops: CDR1 SGHDN, CDR2 FVKESK. Trimming took 0 bases from V and 8 from J; bases not matched to a gene: 8. The CDR3, as DNA: TGTGCCAGCAGCCAAGATCTTGGACAGGGTGACGGCTACACCTTC. Protein: CASSQDLGQGDGYTF.